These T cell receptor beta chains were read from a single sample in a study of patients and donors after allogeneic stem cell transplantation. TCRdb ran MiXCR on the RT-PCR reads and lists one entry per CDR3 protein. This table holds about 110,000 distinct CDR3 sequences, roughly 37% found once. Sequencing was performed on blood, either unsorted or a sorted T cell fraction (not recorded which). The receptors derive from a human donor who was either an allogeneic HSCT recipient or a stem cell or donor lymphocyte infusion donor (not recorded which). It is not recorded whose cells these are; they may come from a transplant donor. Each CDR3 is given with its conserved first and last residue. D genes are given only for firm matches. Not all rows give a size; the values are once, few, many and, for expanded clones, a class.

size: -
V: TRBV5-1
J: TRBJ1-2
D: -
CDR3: CASSLAGRNYGYTF
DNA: TGCGCCAGCAGCTTGGCGGGACGGAACTATGGCTACACCTTC

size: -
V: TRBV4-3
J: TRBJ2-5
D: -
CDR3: CASSQEGTRQETQYF
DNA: TGCGCCAGCAGCCAAGAAGGGACTCGCCAAGAGACCCAGTACTTC

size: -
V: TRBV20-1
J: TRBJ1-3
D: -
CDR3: CSAEESSGNTTYF
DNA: TGCAGTGCGGAAGAATCCTCTGGAAACACCACATATTTT

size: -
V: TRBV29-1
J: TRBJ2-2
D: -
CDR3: CSVERLNTGELFF
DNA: TGCAGCGTTGAAAGGCTGAACACCGGGGAGCTGTTTTTT

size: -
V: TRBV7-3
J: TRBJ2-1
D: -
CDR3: CASSTTPGYEQFF
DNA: TGTGCCAGCAGCACTACGCCCGGTTATGAGCAGTTCTTC

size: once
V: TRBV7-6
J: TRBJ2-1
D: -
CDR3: CASSAPGRSSYNEQFF
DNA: TGTGCCAGCAGCGCGCCGGGACGGAGCTCCTACAATGAGCAGTTCTTC

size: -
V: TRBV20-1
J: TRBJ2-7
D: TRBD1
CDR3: CSARRDRAYEQYF
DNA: TGCAGTGCTAGAAGGGACAGGGCCTACGAGCAGTACTTC

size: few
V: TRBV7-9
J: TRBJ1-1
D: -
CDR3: CASSLDMRTEAFF
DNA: TGTGCCAGCAGCTTAGACATGCGCACTGAAGCTTTCTTT

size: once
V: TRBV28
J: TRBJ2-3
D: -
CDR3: CASSLWGGRSTDTQYF
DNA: TGTGCCAGCAGTTTATGGGGCGGGCGGAGCACAGATACGCAGTATTTT

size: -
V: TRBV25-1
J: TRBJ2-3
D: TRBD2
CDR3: CASSGEAGFTDTQYF
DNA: TGTGCCAGCAGTGGTGAAGCGGGATTCACAGATACGCAGTATTTT

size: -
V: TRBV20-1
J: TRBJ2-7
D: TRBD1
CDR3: CSAITGVSSYEQYF
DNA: TGCAGTGCAATAACAGGGGTCAGCTCCTACGAGCAGTACTTC

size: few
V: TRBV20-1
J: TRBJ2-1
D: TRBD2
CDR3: CSASLSGRGEQFF
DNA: TGCAGTGCTAGCCTTAGCGGGAGAGGTGAGCAGTTCTTC

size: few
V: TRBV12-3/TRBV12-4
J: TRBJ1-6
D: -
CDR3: CASTLGLPNSPLHF
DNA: TGTGCCAGCACCCTGGGACTTCCTAATTCACCCCTCCACTTT

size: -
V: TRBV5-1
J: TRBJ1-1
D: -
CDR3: CASKSDSVEAFF
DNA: TGCGCCAGCAAATCGGATTCTGTAGAAGCTTTCTTT

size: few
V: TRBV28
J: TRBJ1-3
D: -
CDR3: CASSPGRVSGNTIYF
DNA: TGTGCCAGCAGTCCTGGTAGGGTATCTGGAAACACCATATATTTT

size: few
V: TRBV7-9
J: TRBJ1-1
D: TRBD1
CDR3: CASSLDRGRNTEAFF
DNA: TGTGCCAGCAGCCTAGACAGGGGGCGGAACACTGAAGCTTTCTTT

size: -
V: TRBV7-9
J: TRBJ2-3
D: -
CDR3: CASSWWSPSGDTQYF
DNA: TGTGCCAGCAGCTGGTGGAGCCCCAGTGGGGATACGCAGTATTTT

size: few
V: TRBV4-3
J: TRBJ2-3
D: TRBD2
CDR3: CASSQGPSGRGTDTQYF
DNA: TGCGCCAGCAGCCAAGGCCCTAGCGGGAGGGGCACAGATACGCAGTATTTT

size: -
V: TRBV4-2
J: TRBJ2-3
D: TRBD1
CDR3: CASSQAGTGEKDRIF
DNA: TGTGCCAGCAGCCAAGCTGGGACAGGGGAAAAGGATAGGATTTTT

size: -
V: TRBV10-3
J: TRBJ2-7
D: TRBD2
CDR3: CAISEFERDHSYEQYF
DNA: TGTGCCATCAGTGAGTTCGAGCGGGACCACTCCTACGAGCAGTACTTC

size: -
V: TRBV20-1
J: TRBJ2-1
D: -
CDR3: CSAQKRNEQFF
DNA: TGCAGTGCACAGAAGCGGAATGAGCAGTTCTTC

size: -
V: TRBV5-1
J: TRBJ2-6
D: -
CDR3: CASSVNGANVLTF
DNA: TGCGCCAGCAGCGTAAATGGGGCCAACGTCCTGACTTTC

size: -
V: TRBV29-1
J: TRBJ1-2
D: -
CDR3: CSVVQGQYGYTF
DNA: TGCAGCGTTGTCCAGGGGCAGTATGGCTACACCTTC

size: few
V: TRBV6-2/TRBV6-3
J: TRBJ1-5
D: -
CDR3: CASSFPSGPHYSNQPQHF
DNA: TGTGCCAGCAGTTTCCCCTCAGGACCGCATTATAGCAATCAGCCCCAGCATTTT

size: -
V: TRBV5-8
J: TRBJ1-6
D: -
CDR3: CASSLGGVNSPLHF
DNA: TGTGCCAGCAGCTTGGGAGGGGTTAATTCACCCCTCCACTTT

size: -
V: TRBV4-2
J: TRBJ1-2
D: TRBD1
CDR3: CASSQTGGESMYGYTF
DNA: TGTGCCAGCAGCCAAACAGGGGGCGAGTCCATGTATGGCTACACCTTC

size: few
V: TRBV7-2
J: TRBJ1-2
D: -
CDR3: CASSSEGGTGGYTF
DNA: TGTGCCAGCAGCTCTGAGGGGGGTACTGGTGGCTACACCTTC

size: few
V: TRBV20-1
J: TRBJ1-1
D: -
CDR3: CSAHRDTEAFF
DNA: TGCAGTGCCCATCGGGACACTGAAGCTTTCTTT

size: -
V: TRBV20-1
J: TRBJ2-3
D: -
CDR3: CSVPVGTQYF
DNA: TGCAGTGTCCCGGTAGGAACGCAGTATTTT

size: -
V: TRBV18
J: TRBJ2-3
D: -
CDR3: CASSLQRSTDTQYF
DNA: TGTGCCAGCTCACTCCAGCGATCCACAGATACGCAGTATTTT

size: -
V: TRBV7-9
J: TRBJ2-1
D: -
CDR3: CASTARQGRLNEQFF
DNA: TGTGCCAGCACCGCGAGGCAGGGAAGACTCAATGAGCAGTTCTTC

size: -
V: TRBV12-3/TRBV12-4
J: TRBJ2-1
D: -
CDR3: CASSPAGGHEQFF
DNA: TGTGCCAGCAGTCCGGCCGGGGGGCATGAGCAGTTCTTC

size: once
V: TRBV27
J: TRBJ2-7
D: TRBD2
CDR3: CASSLYASGMGAEQYF
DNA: TGTGCCAGCAGTTTATATGCTAGCGGGATGGGGGCCGAGCAGTACTTC

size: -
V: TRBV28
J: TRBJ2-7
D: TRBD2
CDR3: CASSLGLAGGPGEQYF
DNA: TGTGCCAGCAGTTTAGGCCTAGCGGGAGGGCCCGGAGAGCAGTACTTC

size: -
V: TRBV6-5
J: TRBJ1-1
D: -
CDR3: CAREGDLRTEAFF
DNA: TGTGCCAGGGAGGGGGACCTCCGCACTGAAGCTTTCTTT

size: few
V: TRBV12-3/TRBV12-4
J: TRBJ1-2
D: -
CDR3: CASSYGVNYGYTF
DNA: TGTGCCAGCAGCTACGGAGTCAACTATGGCTACACCTTC

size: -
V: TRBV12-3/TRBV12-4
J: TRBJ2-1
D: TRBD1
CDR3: CASCETGPHNEQFF
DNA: TGTGCCAGCTGTGAGACAGGGCCCCACAATGAGCAGTTCTTC

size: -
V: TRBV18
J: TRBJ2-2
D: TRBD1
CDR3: CASTPQGANTGELFF
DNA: TGTGCCAGCACTCCCCAGGGGGCGAACACCGGGGAGCTGTTTTTT

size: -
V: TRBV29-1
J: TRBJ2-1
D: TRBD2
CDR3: CSVRTSGDDNEQFF
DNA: TGCAGCGTCCGGACTAGCGGCGACGACAATGAGCAGTTCTTC

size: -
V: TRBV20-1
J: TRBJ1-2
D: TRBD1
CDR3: CSAGRHRTGDGYGYTF
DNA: TGCAGTGCGGGTCGACACCGAACAGGGGATGGGTATGGCTACACCTTC

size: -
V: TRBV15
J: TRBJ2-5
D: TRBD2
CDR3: CATSGLARQETQYF
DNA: TGTGCCACCAGCGGACTAGCACGTCAAGAGACCCAGTACTTC

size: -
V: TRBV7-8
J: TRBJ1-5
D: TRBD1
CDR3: CASSSGTGNQPQHF
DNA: TGTGCCAGCAGCTCCGGGACAGGCAATCAGCCCCAGCATTTT

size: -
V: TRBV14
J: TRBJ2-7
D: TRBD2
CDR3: CASSQGLAGTYEQYF
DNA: TGTGCCAGCAGCCAAGGCCTAGCGGGAACCTACGAGCAGTACTTC